The 16 T cell receptor beta chains presented below share a single source sample, sequenced in a study of regulatory T cells in long-lasting Graves disease. The authors built TCR beta libraries using iRepertoire HTBI primers and Arm-PCR of CDR3 regions. TCRdb redid the calling of the multiplex PCR reads with MiXCR, one entry per CDR3 protein. The sample consists of around 430,000 distinct CDR3 sequences, 22% of them appearing once. The time point was: persistent/refractory GD, antithyroid drugs over 5 years with positive TRAb. Scientists built the TCR library using RNA that was extracted from PBMCs. The input for sequencing was peripheral blood mononuclear cells (PBMCs), taken when the disease was refractory, from a patient treated with antithyroid drugs. The receptors stem from a female donor with Graves disease.

This clonotype showed up just once. J is TRBJ2-5 and V is TRBV4-1; the D gene is possibly TRBD2 (6 bases). The CDR3 is 13 amino acids. Trimming cost V 2 bases and J 3 bases, with 7 bases left between them. Germline assignment: CDR1 MGHRA and CDR2 YSYEKL. CDR3 protein: CASSQWREETQYF. The CDR3 DNA reads TGCGCCAGCAGCCAATGGAGGGAAGAGACCCAGTACTTC.

The sample holds many counts of this clonotype. This chain connects TRBV28 to TRBJ2-7; D remains ambiguous. The CDR3 runs to 12 residues. The V gene lost 3 bases and the J gene lost 7 bases, with 10 bases spanning the gap. CDR1 MDHEN and CDR2 SYDVKM come from the germline V gene. Here the CDR3 DNA reads TGTGCCAGCAGTTTCTCCCTCTTTGAGCAGTACTTC. Translating gives CASSFSLFEQYF.

The V call is TRBV3-1, the J call TRBJ2-4, with TRBD2 as a possible D gene (6 bases). Germline CDR1 reads LGHDT; CDR2 reads YNNKEL (reference sequence). The CDR3 runs 13 residues. Deletions cut 7 bases from V and 8 bases from J, with 15 bases between. The DNA for the CDR3 is TGTGCCAGCACCTCACGCACTAGCTACATTCAGTACTTC. This encodes CASTSRTSYIQYF.

This clonotype occurred a few times. The V gene is TRBV11-2, the J gene TRBJ2-3; D may be TRBD2 (6 bases). In germline, CDR1 is SGHAT, CDR2 FQNNGV. CDR3 length equals 15 residues. Trimming stripped 5 bases from V and 1 base from J, with 13 bases between. The CDR3 protein is CASSGGTLRTDTQYF. In DNA form, the CDR3 reads TGTGCCAGCAGCGGGGGGACTCTTCGCACAGATACGCAGTATTTT.

In this sample, this clonotype turned up a few times. The chain combines TRBV27 with TRBJ2-7; 16 positions agree with TRBD2. The CDR3 has 17 amino acids. Per the germline V gene, CDR1 is MNHEY and CDR2 is SMNVEV (reference sequence). Unmatched junction bases numbered 10, after V lost 6 bases and J lost 5 bases. CDR3 sequence: CASRGGLAGGPGNEQYF. CDR3 nucleotides: TGTGCCAGCAGGGGGGGACTAGCGGGAGGGCCGGGTAACGAGCAGTACTTC.

This clonotype has at least ten counts. The rearrangement links TRBV6-1 to TRBJ2-5, with a tentative D call TRBD1 (5 bases). V lost 2 bases and J lost 2, with 12 bases in between. The CDR3 is made up of 15 amino acids. Germline V gene data show CDR1 as MNHNS and CDR2 as SASEGT. CDR3 DNA sequence: TGTGCCAGCAGTGAAACTTGGCAGGGACAAGAGACCCAGTACTTC. It specifies CASSETWQGQETQYF.

As for this clonotype: A much larger clone lies a single base off, so this may be a read error. The V and J genes are TRBV28 and TRBJ2-7; D is possibly TRBD2 (5 bases). Trimming left V 1 base short and J 4 bases short, with 14 bases between. This CDR3 is built from 15 residues. Germline-derived CDR1 and CDR2 are MDHEN and SYDVKM. The CDR3 coding sequence is TGTGCCAGCAGTTTATTGGGGAGCGCCGGGTACGAGCAGTACTTC. Translation gives CASSLLGSAGYEQYF.

This clonotype was counted ten times or more. The V gene is TRBV6-1, the J gene TRBJ2-4, with D tentatively TRBD1 (6 bases). Trimming took off 11 bases at V and 9 bases at J, with 14 bases between the two ends. CDR3 length: 11 amino acids. Germline V gives CDR1 MNHNS, CDR2 SASEGT. The DNA for the CDR3 is TGTGCCTCTTCCAGGGGTGGCATTCAGTACTTC. Its translation: CASSRGGIQYF.

This chain connects TRBV20-1 to TRBJ2-7, with TRBD2 matching over 13 bases. Losses at the gene ends were 3 bases for V and 4 bases for J; bases not matched to a gene: 6. CDR1 is DFQATT, CDR2 SNEGSKA, per germline (reference sequence). The CDR3 covers 15 residues. The CDR3 DNA reads TGCAGTGCTAGTGGAGGGACTAGCGGGATGTACGAGCAGTACTTC. Translation gives CSASGGTSGMYEQYF.

In its sample, this clonotype was seen many times. The chain recombines TRBV2 with TRBJ2-6; D might be TRBD1 or TRBD2, each matching 5 bases. Germline V gene lookup returns CDR1 SNHLY and CDR2 FYNNEI. V was shortened by 9 bases and J by 2 bases, with 11 bases between the two germline ends. The CDR3 runs 14 residues. For the CDR3, the DNA is TGTGCCAGTGCCAGGGACCCTGGGGCCAACGTCCTGACTTTC. This sequence encodes CASARDPGANVLTF.

The chain couples TRBV3-1 to TRBJ2-7; a weak D match, TRBD2 (6 bases). Germline V lookup: CDR1 LGHDT, CDR2 YNNKEL (reference sequence). The CDR3 runs 14 residues. Trimming shortened V by 4 bases and J by 5 bases, and 15 bases separated the two germline ends. The chain's CDR3 is CASSPGLRGHEQYF. DNA of the CDR3: TGTGCCAGCAGCCCGGGACTGAGGGGACACGAGCAGTACTTC.

This clonotype was seen at least ten times. V gene TRBV6-1 combines with J gene TRBJ2-2; D tentatively fits TRBD1 or TRBD2 (5 bases each). Looked up from germline, CDR1 is MNHNS and CDR2 is SASEGT. Trimming removed 7 bases from V and 7 bases from J, with 22 bases in between. The CDR3 is 16 residues long. CDR3 loop: CASNTARDVYLGELFF. The CDR3 nucleotides are TGTGCCAGCAATACCGCCCGGGACGTATATCTCGGGGAGCTGTTTTTT.

This clonotype showed up just a few times. The chain employs TRBV7-8 and TRBJ1-2, with 9 bases identical to TRBD1. J was trimmed by 7 bases and V by 3 bases; bases with no gene match: 9. The germline CDR1 and CDR2 sequences are SGHVS and FQNEAQ. There are 15 residues in the CDR3. The chain's CDR3 is CASSFTTGTGSGYTF. CDR3 nucleotide sequence: TGTGCCAGCAGCTTCACTACCGGGACAGGGAGTGGCTACACCTTC.

The genes are TRBV6-1 and TRBJ2-5, with 7 bases that match TRBD1. The CDR3 has 15 amino acids. Looked up from germline, CDR1 is MNHNS and CDR2 is SASEGT. Trimming took 7 bases from V and 2 from J; bases not matched to a gene: 10. CDR3 sequence (DNA): TGTGCCAGCACTCGCAGAGGGGGCCAACAAGAGACCCAGTACTTC. It is translated as CASTRRGGQQETQYF.

This chain uses TRBV27 with TRBJ2-7; 7 nucleotides agree with TRBD2. Trimming at V came to 4 bases and at J to 3 bases, leaving 9 bases not matched to a gene. CDR1 and CDR2 (germline): MNHEY, SMNVEV (reference sequence). CDR3 size: 15 residues. CDR3 residues: CASSSPLGGLYEQYF. CDR3 coding DNA: TGTGCCAGCAGTTCCCCTCTGGGAGGGCTCTACGAGCAGTACTTC.

V gene TRBV12-3 or TRBV12-4 combines with J gene TRBJ2-7; the D is unclear. The ends were cut back, 6 bases at V and 5 bases at J, with 17 bases in the middle. This CDR3 is built from 14 residues. The CDR3: CASSLGIITHEQYF. The CDR3 nucleotides are TGTGCCAGCAGCCTAGGGATTATCACCCACGAGCAGTACTTC.